One sample yielded the 2 T cell receptor beta chains listed below, sequenced in a study of beta chain features in type 1 diabetes. Sequencing targeted expressed TCRB transcripts, as all isolated RNA had been reverse transcribed. Sequencing used immunoSEQ multiplex PCR; TCRdb keeps in-frame clones, though not all of them. The sample has over 500,000 clones; 15% to 18% are singletons. The sequenced material came from naive CD4+ T cells from blood. These receptors originate from a man aged 18 to 29 in good health.

The V gene is TRBV29-1, the J gene TRBJ2-3, with 8 bases matching TRBD1. The germline V gene encodes CDR1 SQVTM and CDR2 ANQGSEA. The CDR3 has 13 residues. V lost 2 bases to trimming and J lost 3 bases; unmatched junction nucleotides: 1. In DNA form, the CDR3 reads TGCAGCGTTGAACAGGGGGCAACAGATACGCAGTATTTT. This translates into CSVEQGATDTQYF.

The gene calls are TRBV7-9 and TRBJ1-4, with unresolved D. CDR1 and CDR2 from the germline V gene are SEHNR and FQNEAQ (reference sequence). V lost 2 bases to trimming and J lost 5 bases, with 3 bases between them. The CDR3 covers 12 residues. CDR3 nucleotides: TGTGCCAGCAGCTTACAGAATGAAAAACTGTTTTTT. Translated: CASSLQNEKLFF.